The rows below give T cell receptor beta chains drawn from one sample of a study of tumor-infiltrating lymphocytes in primary liver carcinoma. MiXCR, run by TCRdb on the multiplex PCR reads, gives a single entry per CDR3 protein. This table holds approximately 30,000 distinct CDR3 sequences, 71% found once. Source material: liver tumor tissue from sampling region 3. The receptors here all came from a woman between 25 and 40 years old with primary liver carcinoma and hepatitis B virus infection. CDR3s include the opening cysteine and the closing phenylalanine or tryptophan. The D gene is left open where the match is weak. Clone sizes are given selectively: once, few, many, or a class where the clone is expanded.

J gene | V gene | D gene | clone size | CDR3 DNA | CDR3 protein
TRBJ1-1 | TRBV6-5 | NA | many | TGTGCCAGCAGACGGTCGTCGGGGACGGGTACTGAAGCTTTCTTT | CASRRSSGTGTEAFF
TRBJ1-1 | TRBV11-2 | TRBD1 | NA | TGTGCCAGCAGCTCTCGGGACAGGGGGCGCAAGAAGTGGTGTAACACTGAAGCTTTCTTT | CASSSRDRGRKKWCNTEAFF
TRBJ2-1 | TRBV9 | NA | many | TGTGCCAGCAGCGTACTCGGAAATGAGCAGTTCTTC | CASSVLGNEQFF
TRBJ2-1 | TRBV11-3 | TRBD2 | NA | TGTGCTAACAGTTTAGGAACTAGCGGGAAGCTTGAGCAGTTCTTC | CANSLGTSGKLEQFF
TRBJ2-5 | TRBV11-2 | NA | once | TGTGCCAGCAGTTTAGGCCCCCCGGGACATGGGCGGGAGACCCAGTACTTC | CASSLGPPGHGRETQYF
TRBJ2-3 | TRBV5-4 | NA | NA | TGTGCCAGCAGCATAGACGGACACCCTCCACCCAGAAATACGCAGTATTTT | CASSIDGHPPPRNTQYF
TRBJ2-7 | TRBV30 | TRBD1 | NA | TGTGCCTCGAACAGGGGCGCCGACTCGTACGAGCAGTACTTC | CASNRGADSYEQYF
TRBJ1-5 | TRBV20-1 | NA | NA | TGCAGAACTAGGGGGACCGGCAATCAGCCCCAGCATTTT | CRTRGTGNQPQHF
TRBJ2-1 | TRBV5-1 | TRBD2 | NA | TGCACCAGCAGACGGTCCTCTAGCGGGAGTATGTCCTACAATGAGCAGTTCTTC | CTSRRSSSGSMSYNEQFF
TRBJ2-5 | TRBV11-2 | NA | NA | TGTGCTAGCATCCAAATGTACCAAGAGACCCAGAACTTC | CASIQMYQETQNF
TRBJ2-7 | TRBV5-6 | NA | NA | TGTGCCAACAGCTTACGGAGAGGACTATCGCAGTACTTC | CANSLRRGLSQYF
TRBJ2-5 | TRBV29-1 | NA | NA | TGCAGCGTTGAAGTCTCCCGGTTAGTGGTCCAAGAGACCCAATACTTC | CSVEVSRLVVQETQYF
TRBJ2-3 | TRBV19 | NA | many | TGTGCCAGTAGTAACCTAGGGACCTACACAGATACGCAGTATTTT | CASSNLGTYTDTQYF
TRBJ2-3 | TRBV11-2 | NA | NA | TGTGCCAGCAGCTTAGCTTATAGCACAGATACGCAGTATTTT | CASSLAYSTDTQYF
TRBJ2-5 | TRBV12-3/TRBV12-4 | NA | NA | TGTGCCAGCGGCACATACCCCGGGAGCGAAGAGACCCTGTACTTC | CASGTYPGSEETLYF
TRBJ2-6 | TRBV4-1 | NA | NA | TGCGCCAGCAGCCGTGGCAGCTCCGGGGCCAACGCCCTGACTTTC | CASSRGSSGANALTF
TRBJ2-7 | TRBV29-1 | NA | NA | TGCAATGTCGGAGGAGGCTCCTACGAGCAGTACTTC | CNVGGGSYEQYF
TRBJ1-1 | TRBV11-2 | TRBD1 | NA | TGTGCCTGCAGCGTTCAGGACAGGGGGCGCAAGAGGTGGAGTAACACTGAAGCTTTCTTT | CACSVQDRGRKRWSNTEAFF
TRBJ2-7 | TRBV10-1 | NA | medium-sized | TGCGCCAGCAGTGGAGTATCCCACGAGCAGTACTTC | CASSGVSHEQYF
TRBJ1-5 | TRBV6-1 | TRBD1 | NA | TGTGCCAGCAGGGACAGGGGCTTCTATAGCAATCAGCCACAGCATTTT | CASRDRGFYSNQPQHF
TRBJ2-5 | TRBV7-8 | NA | NA | TGTGCCAGCAGCTTTTATGGACGGAGACGAGAGACCCAGTACTTC | CASSFYGRRRETQYF
TRBJ1-2 | TRBV6-5 | TRBD1 | NA | TGTGCCAGCTGTTACTCGTCAGGGGGTATCTATGGCTACACCTTC | CASCYSSGGIYGYTF
TRBJ2-5 | TRBV11-2 | NA | NA | TGTGCCAGTAGCTTAGGATCCAAGCGGACCCAGTACTTC | CASSLGSKRTQYF
TRBJ2-3 | TRBV20-1 | TRBD2 | NA | TGCAGCGCTAGACTAGCGGGACCAGACTTCGATACGCAGTATTTT | CSARLAGPDFDTQYF
TRBJ1-1 | TRBV11-2 | NA | NA | TGTGCCAGCAGCGCTCGGGACAAGGGGCGTAAGAGGTGGAGTAACACTGAAACTTTCTTT | CASSARDKGRKRWSNTETFF
TRBJ2-5 | TRBV11-2 | NA | NA | TGTGCCAGCAGCACAAGAGCATGGGGCGCGAAAGAGACCCAGTGCTTC | CASSTRAWGAKETQCF
TRBJ2-1 | TRBV4-1 | NA | NA | TGCGCCAGCAGCCAAGATGGTCTATTGAGGGGTGAGCAGTTCTTC | CASSQDGLLRGEQFF